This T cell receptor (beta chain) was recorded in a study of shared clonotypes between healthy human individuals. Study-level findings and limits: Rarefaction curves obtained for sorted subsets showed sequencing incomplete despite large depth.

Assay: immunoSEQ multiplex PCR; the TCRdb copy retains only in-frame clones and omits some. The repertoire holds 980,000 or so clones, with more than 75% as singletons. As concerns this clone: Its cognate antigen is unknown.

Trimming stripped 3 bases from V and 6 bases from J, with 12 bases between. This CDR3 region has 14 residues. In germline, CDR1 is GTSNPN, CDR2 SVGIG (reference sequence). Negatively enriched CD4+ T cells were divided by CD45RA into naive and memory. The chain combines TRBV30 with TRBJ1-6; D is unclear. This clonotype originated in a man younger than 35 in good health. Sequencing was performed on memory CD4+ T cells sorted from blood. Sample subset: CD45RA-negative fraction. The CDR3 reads CAWRSRESNSPLHF. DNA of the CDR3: TGTGCCTGGAGGTCAAGAGAGTCTAATTCACCCCTCCACTTT.